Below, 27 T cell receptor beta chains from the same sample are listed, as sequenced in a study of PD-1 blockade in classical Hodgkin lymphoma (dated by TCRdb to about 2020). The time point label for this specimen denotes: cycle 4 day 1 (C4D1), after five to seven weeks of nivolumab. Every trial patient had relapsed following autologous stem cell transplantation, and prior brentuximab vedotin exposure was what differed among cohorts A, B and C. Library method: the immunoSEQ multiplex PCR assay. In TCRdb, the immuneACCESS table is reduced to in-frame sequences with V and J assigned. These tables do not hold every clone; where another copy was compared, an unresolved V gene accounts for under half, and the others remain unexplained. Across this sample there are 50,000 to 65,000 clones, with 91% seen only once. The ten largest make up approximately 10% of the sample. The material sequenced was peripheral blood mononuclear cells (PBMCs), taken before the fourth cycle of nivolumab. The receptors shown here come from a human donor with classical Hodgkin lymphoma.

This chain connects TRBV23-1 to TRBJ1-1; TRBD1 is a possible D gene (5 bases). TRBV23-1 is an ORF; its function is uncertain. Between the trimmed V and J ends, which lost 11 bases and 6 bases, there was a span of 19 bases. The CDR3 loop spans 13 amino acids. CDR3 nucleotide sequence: TGCGCCTATCGCCCGGGACTTAGGCCTGAAGCTTTCTTT. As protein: CAYRPGLRPEAFF.

The CDR3 DNA reads as TGTGCCAGCAGTTTAACAGGGGGTTACGACGAGCAGTACTTC. It translates to CASSLTGGYDEQYF. V gene TRBV27 combines with J gene TRBJ2-7; 8 positions agree with TRBD1. Germline V gene data show CDR1 as MNHEY and CDR2 as SMNVEV (reference sequence). Losses at the gene ends were 2 bases for V and 5 bases for J; bases not matched to a gene: 5. This CDR3 region has 14 residues.

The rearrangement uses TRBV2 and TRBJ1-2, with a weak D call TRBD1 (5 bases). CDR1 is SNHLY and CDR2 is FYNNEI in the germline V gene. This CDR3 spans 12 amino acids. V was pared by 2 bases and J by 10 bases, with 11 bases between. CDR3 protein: CASSEMGDPYTF. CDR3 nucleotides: TGTGCCAGCAGTGAAATGGGGGACCCCTACACCTTC.

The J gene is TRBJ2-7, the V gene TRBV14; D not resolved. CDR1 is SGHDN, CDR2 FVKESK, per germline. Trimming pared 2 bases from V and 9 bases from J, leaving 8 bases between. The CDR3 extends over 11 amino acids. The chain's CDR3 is CASSQSIRQYF. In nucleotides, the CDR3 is TGTGCCAGCAGCCAATCTATTCGGCAGTACTTC. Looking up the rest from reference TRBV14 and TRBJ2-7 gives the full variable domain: EAGVTQFPSHSVIEKGQTVTLRCDPISGHDNLYWYRRVMGKEIKFLLHFVKESKQDESGMPNNRFLAERTGGTYSTLKVQPAELEDSGVYFCASSQSIRQYFGPGTRLTVT.

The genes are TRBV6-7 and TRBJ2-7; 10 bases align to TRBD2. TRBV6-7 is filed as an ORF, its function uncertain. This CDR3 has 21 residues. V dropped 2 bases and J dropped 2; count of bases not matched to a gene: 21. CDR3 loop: CASSYVGFWERGGMWTYEQYF. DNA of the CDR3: TGTGCCAGCAGTTACGTAGGGTTTTGGGAGCGGGGGGGCATGTGGACCTACGAGCAGTACTTC.

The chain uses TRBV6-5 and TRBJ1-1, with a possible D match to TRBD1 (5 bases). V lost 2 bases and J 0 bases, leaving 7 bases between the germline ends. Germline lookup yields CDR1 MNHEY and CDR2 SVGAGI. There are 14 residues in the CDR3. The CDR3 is CASSYKGLNTEAFF. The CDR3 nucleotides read TGTGCCAGCAGTTACAAGGGGCTGAACACTGAAGCTTTCTTT.

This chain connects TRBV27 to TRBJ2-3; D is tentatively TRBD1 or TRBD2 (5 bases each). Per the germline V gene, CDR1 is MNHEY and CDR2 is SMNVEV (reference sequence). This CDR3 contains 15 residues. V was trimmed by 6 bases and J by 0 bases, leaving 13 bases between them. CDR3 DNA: TGTGCCAGCAGCCCCGGGACCGCCAGCACAGATACGCAGTATTTT. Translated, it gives CASSPGTASTDTQYF.

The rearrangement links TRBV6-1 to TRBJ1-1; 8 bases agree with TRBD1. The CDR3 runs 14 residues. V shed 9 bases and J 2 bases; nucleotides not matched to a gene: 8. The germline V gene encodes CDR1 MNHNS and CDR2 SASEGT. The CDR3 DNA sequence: TGTGCCAGTCAGACAGGGGAGGGAAACACTGAAGCTTTCTTT. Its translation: CASQTGEGNTEAFF.

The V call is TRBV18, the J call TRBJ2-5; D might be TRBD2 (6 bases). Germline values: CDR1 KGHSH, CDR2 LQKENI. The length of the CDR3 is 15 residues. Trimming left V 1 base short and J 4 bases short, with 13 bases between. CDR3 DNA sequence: TGTGCCAGCTCACCACAGGGTACGGAGGGAGAGACCCAGTACTTC. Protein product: CASSPQGTEGETQYF.

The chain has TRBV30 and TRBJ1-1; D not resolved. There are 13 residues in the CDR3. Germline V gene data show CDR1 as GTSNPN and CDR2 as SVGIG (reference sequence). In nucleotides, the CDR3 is TGTGCTTGTAACCGGGCGTCGAACACTGAAGCTTTCTTT. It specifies CACNRASNTEAFF.

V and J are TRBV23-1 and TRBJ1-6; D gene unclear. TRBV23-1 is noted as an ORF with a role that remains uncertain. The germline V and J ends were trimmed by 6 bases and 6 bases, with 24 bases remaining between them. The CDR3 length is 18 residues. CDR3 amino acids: CASRLPVIAFAGNSPLHF. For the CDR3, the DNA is TGCGCCAGCAGGCTACCCGTAATTGCATTCGCTGGTAATTCACCCCTCCACTTT.

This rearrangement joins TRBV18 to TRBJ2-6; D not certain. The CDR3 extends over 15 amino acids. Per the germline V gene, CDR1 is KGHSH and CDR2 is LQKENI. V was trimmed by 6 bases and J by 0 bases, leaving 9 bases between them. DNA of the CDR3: TGTGCCAGCTCGCTGGCCCGCTCTGGGGCCAACGTCCTGACTTTC. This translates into CASSLARSGANVLTF.

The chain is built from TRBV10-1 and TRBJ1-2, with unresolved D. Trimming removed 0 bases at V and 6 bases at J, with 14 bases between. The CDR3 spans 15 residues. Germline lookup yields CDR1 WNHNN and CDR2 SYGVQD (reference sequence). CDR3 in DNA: TGCGCCAGCAGTGAGTCAGGCGGCGCCTTTAATGGCTACACCTTC. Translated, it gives CASSESGGAFNGYTF.

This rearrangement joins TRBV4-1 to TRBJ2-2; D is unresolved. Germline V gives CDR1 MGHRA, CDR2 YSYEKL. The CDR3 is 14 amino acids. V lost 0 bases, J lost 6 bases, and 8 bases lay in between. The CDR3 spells CASSQDRVPGELFF. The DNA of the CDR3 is TGCGCCAGCAGCCAAGACCGGGTACCCGGGGAGCTGTTTTTT.

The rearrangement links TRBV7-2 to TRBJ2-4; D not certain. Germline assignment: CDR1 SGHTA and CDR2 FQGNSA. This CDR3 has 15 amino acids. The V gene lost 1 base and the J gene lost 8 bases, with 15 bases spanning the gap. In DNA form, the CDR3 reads TGTGCCAGCAGCTTAGTCGTAGGTTTTGCGGACATTCAGTACTTC. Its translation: CASSLVVGFADIQYF.

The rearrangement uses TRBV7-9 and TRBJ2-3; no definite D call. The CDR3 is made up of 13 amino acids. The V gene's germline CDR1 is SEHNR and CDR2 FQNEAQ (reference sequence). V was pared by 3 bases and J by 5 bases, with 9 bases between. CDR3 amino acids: CASSFTNGDTQYF. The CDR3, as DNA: TGTGCCAGCAGCTTTACAAACGGAGATACGCAGTATTTT.

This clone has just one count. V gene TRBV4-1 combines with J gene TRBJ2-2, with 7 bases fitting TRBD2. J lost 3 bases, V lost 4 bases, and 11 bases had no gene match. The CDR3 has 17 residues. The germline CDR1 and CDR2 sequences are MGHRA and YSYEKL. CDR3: CASSPTTSPTYTGELFF. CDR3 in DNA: TGCGCCAGCAGCCCAACGACTAGCCCAACCTACACCGGGGAGCTGTTTTTT.

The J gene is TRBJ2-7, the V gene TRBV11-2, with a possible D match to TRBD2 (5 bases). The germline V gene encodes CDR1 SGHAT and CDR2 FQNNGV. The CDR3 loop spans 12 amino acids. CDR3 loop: CATEGLTYEQYF. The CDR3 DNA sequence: TGTGCTACTGAAGGACTCACCTACGAGCAGTACTTC.

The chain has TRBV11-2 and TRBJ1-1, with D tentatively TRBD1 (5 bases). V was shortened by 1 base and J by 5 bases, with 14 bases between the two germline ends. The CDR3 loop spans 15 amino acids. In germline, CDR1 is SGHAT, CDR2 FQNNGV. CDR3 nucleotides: TGTGCCAGCAGCTTAGTTCGGGGGTACGCAACTGAAGCTTTCTTT. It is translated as CASSLVRGYATEAFF.

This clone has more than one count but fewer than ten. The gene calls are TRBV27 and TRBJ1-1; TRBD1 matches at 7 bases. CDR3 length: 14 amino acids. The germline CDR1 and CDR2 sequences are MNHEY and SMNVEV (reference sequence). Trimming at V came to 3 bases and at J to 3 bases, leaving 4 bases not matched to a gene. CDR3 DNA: TGTGCCAGCAGTTTGGCAGGGGGGGACACTGAAGCTTTCTTT. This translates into CASSLAGGDTEAFF.

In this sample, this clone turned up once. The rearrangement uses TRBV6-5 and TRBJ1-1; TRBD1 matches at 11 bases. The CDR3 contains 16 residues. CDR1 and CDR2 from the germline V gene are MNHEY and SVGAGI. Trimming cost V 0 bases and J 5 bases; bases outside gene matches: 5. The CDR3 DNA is TGTGCCAGCAGTTACTCTTTAGGGACAGGGGGAACTGAAGCTTTCTTT. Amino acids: CASSYSLGTGGTEAFF.

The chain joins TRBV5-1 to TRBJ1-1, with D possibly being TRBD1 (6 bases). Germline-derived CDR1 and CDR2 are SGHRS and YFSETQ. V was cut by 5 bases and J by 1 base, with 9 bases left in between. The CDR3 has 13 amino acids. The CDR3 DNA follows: TGCGCCAGCAGAGAGGGACAGAACACTGAAGCTTTCTTT. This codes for CASREGQNTEAFF.

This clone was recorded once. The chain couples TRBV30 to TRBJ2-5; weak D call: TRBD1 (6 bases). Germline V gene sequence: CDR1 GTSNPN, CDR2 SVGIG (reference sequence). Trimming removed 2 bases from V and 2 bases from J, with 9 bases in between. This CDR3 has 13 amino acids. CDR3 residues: CAWSRQVQETQYF. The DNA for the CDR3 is TGTGCCTGGAGTAGACAGGTTCAAGAGACCCAGTACTTC.

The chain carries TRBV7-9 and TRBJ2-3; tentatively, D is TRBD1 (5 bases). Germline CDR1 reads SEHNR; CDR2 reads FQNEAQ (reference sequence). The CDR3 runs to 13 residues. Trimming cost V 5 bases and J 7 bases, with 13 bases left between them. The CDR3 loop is CASSHTRAYTQYF. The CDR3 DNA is TGTGCCAGCAGCCATACCAGGGCCTATACGCAGTATTTT. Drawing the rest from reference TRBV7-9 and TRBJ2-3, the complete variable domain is DTGVSQNPRHKITKRGQNVTFRCDPISEHNRLYWYRQTLGQGPEFLTYFQNEAQLEKSRLLSDRFSAERPKGSFSTLEIQRTEQGDSAMYLCASSHTRAYTQYFGPGTRLTVL.

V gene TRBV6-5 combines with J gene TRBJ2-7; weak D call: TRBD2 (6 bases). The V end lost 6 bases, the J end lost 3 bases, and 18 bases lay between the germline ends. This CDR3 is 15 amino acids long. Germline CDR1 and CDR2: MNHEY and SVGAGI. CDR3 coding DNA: TGTGCCAGCAGGCTAGGGAGGTCTTCTTTCTACGAGCAGTACTTC. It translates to CASRLGRSSFYEQYF.

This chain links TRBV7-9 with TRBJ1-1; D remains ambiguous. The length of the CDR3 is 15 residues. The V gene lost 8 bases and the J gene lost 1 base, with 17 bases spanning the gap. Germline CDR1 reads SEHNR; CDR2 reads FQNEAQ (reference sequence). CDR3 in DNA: TGTGCCAGCCTAAGGGCTGTCACTGGGAACACTGAAGCTTTCTTT. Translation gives CASLRAVTGNTEAFF.

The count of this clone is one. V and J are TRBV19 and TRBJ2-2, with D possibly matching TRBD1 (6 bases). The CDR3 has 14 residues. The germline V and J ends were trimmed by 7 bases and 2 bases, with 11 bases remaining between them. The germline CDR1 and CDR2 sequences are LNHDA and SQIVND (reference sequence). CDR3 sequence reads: CASIRGRNTGELFF. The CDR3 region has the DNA TGTGCCAGTATCAGGGGCCGTAACACCGGGGAGCTGTTTTTT.